These T cell receptor beta chains were read from a single sample in a study of T cells in Graves' hyperthyroidism and ophthalmopathy. TCRdb reprocessed the multiplex PCR reads via MiXCR and lists one record per CDR3 protein. The table includes about 580,000 distinct CDR3 sequences, about 14% detected once. Sequencing was done on a sample of blood. These receptors all come from a woman in her 30s with Graves' hyperthyroidism that later progressed to Graves' ophthalmopathy. Each CDR3 is given with its conserved first and last residue. Each record gives: clone size, J gene, D gene, V gene, CDR3 DNA, CDR3 protein. A D gene is named only where the DNA matches it firmly. Rows give clone size only sometimes, using once, few, many, or a class for an expanded clone.

>-|TRBJ1-5|-|TRBV7-2
TGTGCCAGCAGCTGGAAAGACGGTAGCAATCAGCCCCAGCATTTT
CASSWKDGSNQPQHF
>few|TRBJ1-1|TRBD1|TRBV5-1
TGCGCCAGCTCGGACAGGTCAAACACTGAAGCTTTCTTT
CASSDRSNTEAFF
>-|TRBJ2-1|-|TRBV3-1
TGTGCCAGCAGCCAAGATCCGACCAGCAATGAGCAGTTCTTC
CASSQDPTSNEQFF
>many|TRBJ1-1|-|TRBV6-2/TRBV6-3
TGTGCCAGCAGAATTGGGGGGCAGGATAATGAAGCTTTCTTT
CASRIGGQDNEAFF
>many|TRBJ2-7|-|TRBV2
TGTGCCAGTGGGCCGCAGGGGTCCTACGAGCAGTACTTC
CASGPQGSYEQYF
>many|TRBJ1-2|-|TRBV5-5
TGTGCCAGCAGCTTTTGGACATATGGCTACACCTTC
CASSFWTYGYTF
>many|TRBJ2-2|-|TRBV2
TGTGCCAGCAGTGAGAGGAACACCGGGGAGCTGTTTTTT
CASSERNTGELFF
>-|TRBJ2-7|TRBD1|TRBV6-9
TGTGCCAGCAGTTACTGGGTGGACAGGGGGTCCTACGAGCAGTACTTC
CASSYWVDRGSYEQYF
>many|TRBJ2-5|TRBD1|TRBV2
TGTGCCAGCAGCGGGCCAGGGGGAGCGGAGACCCAGTACTTC
CASSGPGGAETQYF
>many|TRBJ1-5|TRBD1|TRBV28
TGTGCCAGCCAAGGAGTGGGCGAGAAAGGGGGCAACAATCAGCCCCAGCATTTT
CASQGVGEKGGNNQPQHF
>many|TRBJ1-6|-|TRBV2
TGTGCCAGCAGTGGAGCTGGAGGGAGGGGATCACCCCTCCACTTT
CASSGAGGRGSPLHF
>many|TRBJ1-1|TRBD1|TRBV9
TGTGCCAGCAGTGGACAGGAGGGCACTGAAGCTTTCTTT
CASSGQEGTEAFF
>many|TRBJ2-3|TRBD2|TRBV7-3
TGTGCCAGCAGGAGAGGCGTAGACAGACTTACTAGCGGGAGGGCAGGAGGAAGCACAGATACGCAGTATTTT
CASRRGVDRLTSGRAGGSTDTQYF
>-|TRBJ2-2|-|TRBV5-1
TGCGCCAGCAGCTTGGGACAGGGAGGAAACACCGGGGAGCTGCTTTTT
CASSLGQGGNTGELLF
>-|TRBJ2-2|TRBD2|TRBV2
TGTGCCAGCCGACGTCCGGGGGGGGCCGGCGGGAGCACCGGGGAGCTGTTTTTT
CASRRPGGAGGSTGELFF
>many|TRBJ1-1|-|TRBV27
TGTGCCAGCAGGGATTGGGCGAACACTGAAGCTTTCTTT
CASRDWANTEAFF
>few|TRBJ2-1|-|TRBV3-1
TGTGCCAGCAGCCCAGCCTCTGGGAATGAGCAGTTCTTC
CASSPASGNEQFF
>few|TRBJ2-7|-|TRBV6-1
TGTGCCAGCAACTCAGGCTCCTACGAGCAGTACTTC
CASNSGSYEQYF
>many|TRBJ1-5|TRBD1|TRBV13
TGTGCCAGCAGCTTAGGCCGAACAGGGGGTAATCAGCCCCAGCATTTT
CASSLGRTGGNQPQHF
>many|TRBJ2-1|TRBD2|TRBV14
TGTGCCAGCAGCCAACTAGCGGGGTCCTACAATGAGCAGTTCTTC
CASSQLAGSYNEQFF
>many|TRBJ2-7|-|TRBV5-1
TGCGCCAGCAGCCACGGACTCCACGAGCAGTACTTC
CASSHGLHEQYF
>-|TRBJ2-4|-|TRBV30
TGTGCCTGGAACAGGGGACTAGGGTCCGACATTCAGTACTTC
CAWNRGLGSDIQYF
>many|TRBJ2-1|-|TRBV12-3/TRBV12-4
TGTGCCAGCACGCGTATCGGTGAGCAGTTCTTC
CASTRIGEQFF
>few|TRBJ2-7|TRBD1|TRBV4-1
TGCGCCAGCAGCCAGGGGTTACGGGACAGAAACAACGAGCAGTACTTC
CASSQGLRDRNNEQYF
>many|TRBJ2-6|TRBD1|TRBV6-1
TGTGCCACCTCTACGCCGGGACAGGGCGTTGCTGGGGCCAACGTCCTGACTTTC
CATSTPGQGVAGANVLTF
>few|TRBJ1-2|-|TRBV6-8
TGTGCCAGCAATCAGGGATCGCATGGCTACACCTTC
CASNQGSHGYTF
>many|TRBJ1-1|-|TRBV18
TGTGCCAGCTCACCACCTAATGGAGGGAATTTGAACACTGAAGCTTTCTTT
CASSPPNGGNLNTEAFF
>many|TRBJ2-1|TRBD1|TRBV18
TGTGCCAGCTCACCTAACAGGGGGCTAGACAATGAGCAGTTCTTC
CASSPNRGLDNEQFF
>few|TRBJ1-5|-|TRBV16
TGTGCCAGCAGCTCCCCTCCACTTGGGCAGCCCCAGCATTTT
CASSSPPLGQPQHF
>few|TRBJ1-1|TRBD1|TRBV28
TGTGCCAGCAGGGACAGGGGAGTTGAAGCTTTCTTT
CASRDRGVEAFF
>-|TRBJ2-6|TRBD1|TRBV7-9
TGTGCCAGCAGCCCGTGGGTCCTGACAGGGACGTCTGGGGCCAACGTCCTGACTTTC
CASSPWVLTGTSGANVLTF
>many|TRBJ2-3|-|TRBV12-3/TRBV12-4
TGTGCCAGCAGTCCCACGACAGGAGTCACAGATACGCAGTATTTT
CASSPTTGVTDTQYF
>-|TRBJ2-7|TRBD1|TRBV5-5
TGTGCCAGCAGCTGGGTCCGAGGGACAGACTCCTACGAGCAGTACTTC
CASSWVRGTDSYEQYF
>many|TRBJ1-5|TRBD1|TRBV6-1
TGTGCCAGCAGTGAAGGGAGGACAGGGGGCGACCAGCCCCAGCATTTT
CASSEGRTGGDQPQHF
>few|TRBJ2-7|TRBD2|TRBV29-1
TGCAGCGTAAGGACTAGCGTGCCCTACGGGCAGTACTTC
CSVRTSVPYGQYF
>-|TRBJ2-2|-|TRBV29-1
TGCAGCGTCGATGACAGGACGAACACCGGGGAGCTGTTTTTT
CSVDDRTNTGELFF
>many|TRBJ1-5|TRBD1|TRBV6-1
TGTGCCAGCAGACGTACCGGGACAGTCAATCAGCCCCAGCATTTT
CASRRTGTVNQPQHF
>-|TRBJ2-7|-|TRBV6-8
TGTGCCAGCAGTTACTCGAAGGAACAGGGTGGAGGGCAGTACTTC
CASSYSKEQGGGQYF
>many|TRBJ1-2|-|TRBV6-2/TRBV6-3
TGTGCCAGCAGCCCAGGACAGCTGAACTATGGCTACACCTTC
CASSPGQLNYGYTF
>-|TRBJ2-3|TRBD2|TRBV6-5
TGTGCCAGCAGTTTCCGTGTAGCGGGAGGCGCAGATACGCAGTATTTT
CASSFRVAGGADTQYF
>many|TRBJ2-7|TRBD1|TRBV9
TGTGCCAGCAGCGGGGACAGGGGTTACGAGCAGTACTTC
CASSGDRGYEQYF
>-|TRBJ1-5|-|TRBV24-1
TGTGCCACCAGTGATTCTAGGACAGATTATCAGCCCCAGCATTTT
CATSDSRTDYQPQHF
>few|TRBJ2-1|TRBD2|TRBV5-1
TGCGCCAGCGCAGGACTAGCGGAGGACCTCAGCTCCTACAATGAGCAGTTCTTC
CASAGLAEDLSSYNEQFF
>few|TRBJ2-7|-|TRBV27
TGTGCCAGCAGTTTGGTCTTAGCGGAGTTTCACGAGCAGTACTTC
CASSLVLAEFHEQYF
>few|TRBJ1-3|-|TRBV18
TGTGCCAGCTCACCACCAGCGACGTGGGGAAACACCATATATTTT
CASSPPATWGNTIYF